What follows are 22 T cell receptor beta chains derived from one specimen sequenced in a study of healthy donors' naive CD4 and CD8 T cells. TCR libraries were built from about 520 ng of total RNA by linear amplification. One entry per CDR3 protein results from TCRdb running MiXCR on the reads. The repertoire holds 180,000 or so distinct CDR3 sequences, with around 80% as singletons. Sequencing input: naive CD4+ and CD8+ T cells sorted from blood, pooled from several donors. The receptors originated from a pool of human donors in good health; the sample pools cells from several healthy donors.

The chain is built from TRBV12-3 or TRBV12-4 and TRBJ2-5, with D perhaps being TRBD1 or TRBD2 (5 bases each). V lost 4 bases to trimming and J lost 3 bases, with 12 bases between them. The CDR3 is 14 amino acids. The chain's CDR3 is CASSSGAQEETQYF. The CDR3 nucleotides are TGTGCCAGCAGTTCCGGGGCGCAGGAAGAGACCCAGTACTTC.

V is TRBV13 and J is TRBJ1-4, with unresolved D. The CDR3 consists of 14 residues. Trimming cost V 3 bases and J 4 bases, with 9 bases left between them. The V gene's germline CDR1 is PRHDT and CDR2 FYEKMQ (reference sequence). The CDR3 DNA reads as TGTGCCAGCAGCTTCGGCAGGAGTAATGAAAAACTGTTTTTT. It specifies CASSFGRSNEKLFF.

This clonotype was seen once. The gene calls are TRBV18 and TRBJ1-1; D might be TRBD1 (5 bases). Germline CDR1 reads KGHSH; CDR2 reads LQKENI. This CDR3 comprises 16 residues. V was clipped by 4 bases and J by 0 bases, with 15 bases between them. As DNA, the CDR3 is TGTGCCAGCTCACACTCTCTGACAGTTATGAACACTGAAGCTTTCTTT. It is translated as CASSHSLTVMNTEAFF.

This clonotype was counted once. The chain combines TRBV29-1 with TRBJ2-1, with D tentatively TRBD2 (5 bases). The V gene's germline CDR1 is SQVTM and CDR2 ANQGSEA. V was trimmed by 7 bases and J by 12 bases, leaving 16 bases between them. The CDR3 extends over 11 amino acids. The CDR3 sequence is CSAHTSFGQFF. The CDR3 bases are TGCAGCGCACATACTAGTTTCGGGCAGTTCTTC.

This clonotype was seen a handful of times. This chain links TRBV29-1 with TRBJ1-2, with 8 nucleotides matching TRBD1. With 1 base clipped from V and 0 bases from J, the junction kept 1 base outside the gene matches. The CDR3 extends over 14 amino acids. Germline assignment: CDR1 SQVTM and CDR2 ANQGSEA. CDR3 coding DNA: TGCAGCGTTGAAGGGACAGGGACTAACTATGGCTACACCTTC. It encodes CSVEGTGTNYGYTF.

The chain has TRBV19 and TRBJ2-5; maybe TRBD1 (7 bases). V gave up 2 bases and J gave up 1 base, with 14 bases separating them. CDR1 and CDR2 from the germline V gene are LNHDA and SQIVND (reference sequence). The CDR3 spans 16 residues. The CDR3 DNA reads TGTGCCAGTAGTATAAGGAGGGGACAGATCCAAGAGACCCAGTACTTC. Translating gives CASSIRRGQIQETQYF. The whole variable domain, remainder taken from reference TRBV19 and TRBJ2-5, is DGGITQSPKYLFRKEGQNVTLSCEQNLNHDAMYWYRQDPGQGLRLIYYSQIVNDFQKGDIAEGYSVSREKKESFPLTVTSAQKNPTAFYLCASSIRRGQIQETQYFGPGTRLLVL.

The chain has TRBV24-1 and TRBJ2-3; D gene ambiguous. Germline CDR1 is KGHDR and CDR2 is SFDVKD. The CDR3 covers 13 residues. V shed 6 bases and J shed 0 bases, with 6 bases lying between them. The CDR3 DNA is TGTGCCACCAGTCTGGACAGCACAGATACGCAGTATTTT. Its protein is CATSLDSTDTQYF.

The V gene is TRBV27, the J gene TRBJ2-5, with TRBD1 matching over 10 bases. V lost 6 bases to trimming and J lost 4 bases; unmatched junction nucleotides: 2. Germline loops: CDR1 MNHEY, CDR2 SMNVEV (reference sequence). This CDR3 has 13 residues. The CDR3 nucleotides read TGTGCCAGCAGGACAGGGGGCCTAGAGACCCAGTACTTC. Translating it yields CASRTGGLETQYF.

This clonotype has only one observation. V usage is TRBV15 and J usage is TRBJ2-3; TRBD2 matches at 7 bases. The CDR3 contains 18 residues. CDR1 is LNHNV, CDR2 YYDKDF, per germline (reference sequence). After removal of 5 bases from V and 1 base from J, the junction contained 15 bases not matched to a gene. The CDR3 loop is CATSSRGLTSPRTDTQYF. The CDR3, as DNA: TGTGCCACCAGCTCACGAGGACTGACTAGCCCTCGCACAGATACGCAGTATTTT.

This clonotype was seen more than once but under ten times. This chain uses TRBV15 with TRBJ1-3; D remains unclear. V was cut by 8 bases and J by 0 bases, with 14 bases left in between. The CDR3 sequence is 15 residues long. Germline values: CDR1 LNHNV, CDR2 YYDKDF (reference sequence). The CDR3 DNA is TGTGCCACCCAAGCCGAGTTCCCCTCTGGAAACACCATATATTTT. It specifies CATQAEFPSGNTIYF.

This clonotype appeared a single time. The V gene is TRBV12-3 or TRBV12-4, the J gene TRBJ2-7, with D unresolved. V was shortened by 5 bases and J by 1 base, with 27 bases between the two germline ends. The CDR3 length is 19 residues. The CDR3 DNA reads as TGTGCCAGCAGTCTTCCCGAGGTGGCCAACCAGGCCAATTCCTACGAGCAGTACTTC. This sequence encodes CASSLPEVANQANSYEQYF.

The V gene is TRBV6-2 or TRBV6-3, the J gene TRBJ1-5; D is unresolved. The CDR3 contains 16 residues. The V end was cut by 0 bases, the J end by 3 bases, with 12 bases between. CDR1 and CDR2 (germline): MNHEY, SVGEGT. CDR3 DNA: TGTGCCAGCAGTTACTCAGGCGGGCGGACCAATCAGCCCCAGCATTTT. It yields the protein CASSYSGGRTNQPQHF.

In DNA, the CDR3 is TGTGCCAGCAGCCACCGGGACAGGTCAGAGGACACCTTC. Its translation: CASSHRDRSEDTF. V is TRBV12-3 or TRBV12-4 and J is TRBJ1-2; 8 positions agree with TRBD1. The V segment lost 6 bases and the J segment 12 bases; nucleotides outside the gene matches: 12. The CDR3 is 13 amino acids.

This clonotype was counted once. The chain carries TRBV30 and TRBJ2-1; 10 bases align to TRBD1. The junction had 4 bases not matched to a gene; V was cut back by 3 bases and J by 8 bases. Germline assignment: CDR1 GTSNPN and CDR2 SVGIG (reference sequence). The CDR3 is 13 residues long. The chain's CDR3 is CAWRGQGNDEQFF. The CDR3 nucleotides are TGTGCCTGGAGGGGACAGGGGAACGATGAGCAGTTCTTC.

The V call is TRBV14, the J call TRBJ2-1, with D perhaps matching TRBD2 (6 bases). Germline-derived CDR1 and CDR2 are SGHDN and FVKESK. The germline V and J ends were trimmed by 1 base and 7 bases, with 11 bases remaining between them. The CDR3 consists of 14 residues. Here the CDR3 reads CASSQATSWNEQFF. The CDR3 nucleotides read TGTGCCAGCAGCCAAGCTACTAGCTGGAATGAGCAGTTCTTC.

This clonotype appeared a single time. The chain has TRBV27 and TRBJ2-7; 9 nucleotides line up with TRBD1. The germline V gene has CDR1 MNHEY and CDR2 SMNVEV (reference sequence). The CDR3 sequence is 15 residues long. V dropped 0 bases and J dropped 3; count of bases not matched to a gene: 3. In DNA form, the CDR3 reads TGTGCCAGCAGTTTATCGGGACAGGGATACTACGAGCAGTACTTC. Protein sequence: CASSLSGQGYYEQYF.

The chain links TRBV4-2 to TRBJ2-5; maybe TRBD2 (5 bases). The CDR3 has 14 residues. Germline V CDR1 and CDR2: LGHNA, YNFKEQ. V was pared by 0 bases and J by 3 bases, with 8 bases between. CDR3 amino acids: CASSQELAEETQYF. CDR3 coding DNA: TGTGCCAGCAGCCAAGAGCTAGCAGAAGAGACCCAGTACTTC.

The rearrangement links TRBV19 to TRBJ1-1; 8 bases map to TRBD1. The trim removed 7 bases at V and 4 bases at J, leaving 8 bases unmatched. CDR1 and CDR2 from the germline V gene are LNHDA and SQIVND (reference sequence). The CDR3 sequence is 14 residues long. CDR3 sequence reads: CASINRGVGTEAFF. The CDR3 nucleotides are TGTGCCAGTATTAACAGGGGGGTCGGCACTGAAGCTTTCTTT.

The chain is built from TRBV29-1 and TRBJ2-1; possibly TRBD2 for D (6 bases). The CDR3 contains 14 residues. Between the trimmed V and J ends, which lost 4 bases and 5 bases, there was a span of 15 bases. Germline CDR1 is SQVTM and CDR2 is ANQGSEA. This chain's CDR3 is CSVGGGNIHNEQFF. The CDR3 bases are TGCAGCGTTGGGGGCGGGAATATCCACAATGAGCAGTTCTTC.

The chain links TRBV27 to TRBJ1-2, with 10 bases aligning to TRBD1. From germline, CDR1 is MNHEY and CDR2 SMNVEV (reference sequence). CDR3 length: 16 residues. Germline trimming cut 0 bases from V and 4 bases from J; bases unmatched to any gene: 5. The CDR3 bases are TGTGCCAGCAGTTTATCGACAGGGGGCCCATCCTATGGCTACACCTTC. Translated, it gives CASSLSTGGPSYGYTF.

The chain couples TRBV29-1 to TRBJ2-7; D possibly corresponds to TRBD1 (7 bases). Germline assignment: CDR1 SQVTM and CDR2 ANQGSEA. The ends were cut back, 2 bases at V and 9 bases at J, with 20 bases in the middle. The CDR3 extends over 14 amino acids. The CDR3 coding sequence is TGCAGCGTTGAAAAGTGGGCAGGGGGGAAGTGGCAGTACTTC. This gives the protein CSVEKWAGGKWQYF.

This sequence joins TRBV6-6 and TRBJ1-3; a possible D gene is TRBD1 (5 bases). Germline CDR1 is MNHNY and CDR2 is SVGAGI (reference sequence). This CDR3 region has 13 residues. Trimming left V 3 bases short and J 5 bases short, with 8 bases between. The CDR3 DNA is TGTGCCAGCAGTTATGAGGGGAGAAACACCATATATTTT. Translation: CASSYEGRNTIYF.